These 10 T cell receptor beta chains were sequenced from one sample in a study of T cells after yellow fever vaccination. One entry per CDR3 protein, called by TCRdb with MiXCR from the 5' RACE reads. The repertoire holds approximately 93,000 distinct CDR3 sequences, roughly 5.2% seen once, with about 41% in the top ten. The sample here was CD8+ T cells sorted from PBMCs, taken 10 days after the yellow fever booster vaccination. Every receptor here comes from a man younger than 35 who received the YFV17D yellow fever vaccine.

J is TRBJ2-7 and V is TRBV13; 8 bases are shared with TRBD2. V was clipped by 4 bases and J by 2 bases; unmatched bases: 10. Germline CDR1 and CDR2: PRHDT and FYEKMQ (reference sequence). The CDR3 contains 16 residues. The CDR3 DNA follows: TGTGCCAGCAGCTCCCGGGCGGGGGGCAGAACCTACGAGCAGTACGTC. Translation gives CASSSRAGGRTYEQYV.

This clonotype came up a few times. The chain has TRBV20-1 and TRBJ2-2; maybe TRBD1 (6 bases). Germline V gives CDR1 DFQATT, CDR2 SNEGSKA (reference sequence). Trimming pared 3 bases from V and 6 bases from J, leaving 11 bases between. The CDR3 runs to 13 residues. CDR3 sequence reads: CSARDPGAGELFF. Here the CDR3 DNA reads TGCAGTGCTAGGGACCCAGGGGCCGGGGAGCTGTTTTTT.

This clonotype was recorded at least ten times. The chain recombines TRBV24-1 with TRBJ2-5, with D perhaps matching TRBD1 or TRBD2 (5 bases each). CDR3 length: 16 residues. The V gene's germline CDR1 is KGHDR and CDR2 SFDVKD. Trimming took 5 bases from V and 1 from J, leaving 16 bases between them. CDR3 residues: CATSASRWGSQETQYF. As DNA, the CDR3 is TGTGCCACCAGTGCGTCCCGGTGGGGGAGCCAAGAGACCCAGTACTTC.

J is TRBJ2-2 and V is TRBV7-6; possible D gene TRBD1, 6 bases. CDR3 length: 16 amino acids. V was pared by 1 base and J by 0 bases, with 9 bases between. Germline V gene sequence: CDR1 SGHVS, CDR2 FNYEAQ. This chain's CDR3 is CASSLVWTANTGELFF. The DNA of the CDR3 is TGTGCCAGCAGCTTAGTGTGGACAGCGAACACCGGGGAGCTGTTTTTT. Combining the CDR3 with reference TRBV7-6 and TRBJ2-2 gives the whole variable domain GAGVSQSPRYKVTKRGQDVALRCDPISGHVSLYWYRQALGQGPEFLTYFNYEAQQDKSGLPNDRFSAERPEGSISTLTIQRTEQRDSAMYRCASSLVWTANTGELFFGEGSRLTVL.

This clonotype was detected only a few times. The chain links TRBV7-9 to TRBJ1-2; 12 bases align to TRBD1. This CDR3 is built from 16 residues. Trimming at V came to 4 bases and at J to 7 bases, leaving 10 bases not matched to a gene. Per germline, CDR1 SEHNR and CDR2 FQNEAQ (reference sequence). The CDR3: CASSSPGTGGVAGYTF. The DNA of the CDR3 is TGTGCCAGCAGCTCTCCCGGGACAGGGGGCGTTGCTGGCTACACCTTC.

This clonotype was counted ten times or more. The chain recombines TRBV7-2 with TRBJ1-6; D gene uncertain. Trimming shortened V by 3 bases and J by 7 bases, and 13 bases separated the two germline ends. The germline gives CDR1 SGHTA, CDR2 FQGNSA. The CDR3 consists of 15 residues. The chain's CDR3 is CASSFYSAGNSPLHF. CDR3 in DNA: TGTGCCAGCAGCTTCTACTCCGCGGGGAATTCACCCCTCCACTTT.

The table lists this clonotype with many counts. The CDR3, as DNA: TGTGCCAGCAGCTTACGGGACAGTAATCATGAGCAGTTCTTC. This sequence encodes CASSLRDSNHEQFF. V usage is TRBV11-2 and J usage is TRBJ2-1; the match to TRBD1 covers 7 bases. V shed 2 bases and J 8 bases; nucleotides not matched to a gene: 6. Germline CDR1 reads SGHAT; CDR2 reads FQNNGV. CDR3 length: 14 amino acids.

This clonotype was detected only a few times. V usage is TRBV4-1 and J usage is TRBJ2-5; D is unclear. Trimming took off 4 bases at V and 4 bases at J, with 16 bases between the two ends. This CDR3 spans 15 amino acids. Germline values: CDR1 MGHRA, CDR2 YSYEKL. CDR3 sequence (DNA): TGCGCCAGCAGCCCTCGTGGGCTAGTCGCAGAGACCCAGTACTTC. This sequence encodes CASSPRGLVAETQYF.

This rearrangement joins TRBV7-6 to TRBJ2-1; 7 bases line up with TRBD1. The germline gives CDR1 SGHVS, CDR2 FNYEAQ. This CDR3 contains 15 residues. V lost 5 bases to trimming and J lost 5 bases; unmatched junction nucleotides: 9. The CDR3 region has the DNA TGTGCCAGCAGCGACACAGGGGTTTCTCACAATGAGCAGTTCTTC. Translated: CASSDTGVSHNEQFF.

The table lists this clonotype with a few counts. The chain's CDR3 is CSVEEVGYTF. DNA of the CDR3: TGCAGCGTTGAGGAGGTCGGCTACACCTTC. V usage is TRBV29-1 and J usage is TRBJ1-2; unclear D gene. CDR1 is SQVTM and CDR2 is ANQGSEA in the germline V gene. This CDR3 is 10 amino acids long. Trimming pared 3 bases from V and 8 bases from J, leaving 7 bases between.